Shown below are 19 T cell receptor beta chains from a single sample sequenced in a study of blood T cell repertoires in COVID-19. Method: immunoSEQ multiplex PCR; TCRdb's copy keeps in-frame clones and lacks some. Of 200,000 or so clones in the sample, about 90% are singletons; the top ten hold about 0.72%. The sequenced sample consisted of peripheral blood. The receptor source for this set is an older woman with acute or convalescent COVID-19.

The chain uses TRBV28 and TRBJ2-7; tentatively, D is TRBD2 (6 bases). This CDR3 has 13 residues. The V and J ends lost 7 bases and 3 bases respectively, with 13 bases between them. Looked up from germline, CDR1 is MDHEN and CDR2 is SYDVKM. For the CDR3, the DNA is TGTGCCAGCAATGGAGGGTTTAACTACGAGCAGTACTTC. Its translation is CASNGGFNYEQYF.

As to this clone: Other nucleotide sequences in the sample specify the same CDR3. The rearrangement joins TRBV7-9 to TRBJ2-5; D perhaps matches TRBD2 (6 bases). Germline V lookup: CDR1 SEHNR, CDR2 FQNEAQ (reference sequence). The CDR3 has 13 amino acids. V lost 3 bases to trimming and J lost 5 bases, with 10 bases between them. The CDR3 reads CASSLVGGETQYF. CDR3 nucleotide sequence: TGTGCCAGCAGCTTGGTAGGAGGGGAGACCCAGTACTTC. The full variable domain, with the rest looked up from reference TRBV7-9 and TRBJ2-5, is DTGVSQNPRHKITKRGQNVTFRCDPISEHNRLYWYRQTLGQGPEFLTYFQNEAQLEKSRLLSDRFSAERPKGSFSTLEIQRTEQGDSAMYLCASSLVGGETQYFGPGTRLLVL.

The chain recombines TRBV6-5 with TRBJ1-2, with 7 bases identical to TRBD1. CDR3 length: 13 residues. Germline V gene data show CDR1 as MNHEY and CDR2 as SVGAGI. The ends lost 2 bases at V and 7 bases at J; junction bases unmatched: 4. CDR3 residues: CASSYRGRFGYTF. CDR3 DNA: TGTGCCAGCAGTTACAGGGGGCGCTTTGGCTACACCTTC.

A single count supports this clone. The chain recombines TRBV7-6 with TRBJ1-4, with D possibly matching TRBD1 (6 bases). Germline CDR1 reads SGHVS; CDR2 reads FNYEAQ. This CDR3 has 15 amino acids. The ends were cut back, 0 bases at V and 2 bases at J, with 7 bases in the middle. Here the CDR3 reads CASSLAGQTNEKLFF. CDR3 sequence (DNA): TGTGCCAGCAGCTTAGCTGGACAGACTAATGAAAAACTGTTTTTT.

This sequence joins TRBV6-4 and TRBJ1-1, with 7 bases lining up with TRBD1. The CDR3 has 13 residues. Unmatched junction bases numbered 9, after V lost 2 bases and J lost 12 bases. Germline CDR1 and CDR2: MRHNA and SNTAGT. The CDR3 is CASSDVTGKITFF. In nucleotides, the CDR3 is TGTGCCAGCAGTGACGTGACAGGGAAAATAACTTTCTTT.

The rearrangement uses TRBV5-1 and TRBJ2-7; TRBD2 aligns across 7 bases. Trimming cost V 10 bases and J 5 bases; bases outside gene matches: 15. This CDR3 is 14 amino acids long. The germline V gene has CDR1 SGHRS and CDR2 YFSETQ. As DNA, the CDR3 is TGCGCCTCTCAAGCCCGGGGGGTGAGCGACGAGCAGTACTTC. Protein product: CASQARGVSDEQYF.

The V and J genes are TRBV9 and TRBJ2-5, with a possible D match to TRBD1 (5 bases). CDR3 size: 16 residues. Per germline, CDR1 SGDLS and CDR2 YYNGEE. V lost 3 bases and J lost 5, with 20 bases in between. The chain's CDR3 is CASSEGSIGVGETQYF. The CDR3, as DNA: TGTGCCAGCAGCGAGGGGTCGATAGGGGTAGGCGAGACCCAGTACTTC.

CDR3 protein: CASGMAGGSTDTQYF. As DNA, the CDR3 is TGTGCCAGCGGAATGGCGGGGGGCAGCACAGATACGCAGTATTTT. The V and J genes are TRBV6-5 and TRBJ2-3, with 8 nucleotides matching TRBD2. This CDR3 spans 15 amino acids. Germline CDR1 and CDR2: MNHEY and SVGAGI. V trimming: 8 bases; J trimming: 0 bases; junction bases outside the gene matches: 7.

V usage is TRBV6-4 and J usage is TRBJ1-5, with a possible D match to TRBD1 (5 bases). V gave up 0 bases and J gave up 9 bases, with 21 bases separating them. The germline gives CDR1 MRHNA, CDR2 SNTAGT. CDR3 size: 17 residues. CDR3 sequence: CASSDSRHRTVDGPQHF. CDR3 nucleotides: TGTGCCAGCAGTGACTCTAGACACAGGACGGTCGACGGGCCCCAGCATTTT.

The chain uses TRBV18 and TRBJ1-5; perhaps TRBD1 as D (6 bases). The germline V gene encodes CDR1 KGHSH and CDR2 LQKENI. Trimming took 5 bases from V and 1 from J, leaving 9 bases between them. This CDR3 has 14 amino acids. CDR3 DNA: TGTGCCAGCTCATCCACAGGGAGCAATCAGCCCCAGCATTTT. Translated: CASSSTGSNQPQHF.

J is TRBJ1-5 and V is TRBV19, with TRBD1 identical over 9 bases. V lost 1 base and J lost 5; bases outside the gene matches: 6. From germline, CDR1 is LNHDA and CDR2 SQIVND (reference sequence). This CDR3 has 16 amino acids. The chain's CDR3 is CASSIAPGQGDQPQHF. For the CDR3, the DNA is TGTGCCAGTAGTATAGCTCCGGGACAGGGTGATCAGCCCCAGCATTTT. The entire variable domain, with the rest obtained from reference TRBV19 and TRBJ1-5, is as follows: DGGITQSPKYLFRKEGQNVTLSCEQNLNHDAMYWYRQDPGQGLRLIYYSQIVNDFQKGDIAEGYSVSREKKESFPLTVTSAQKNPTAFYLCASSIAPGQGDQPQHFGDGTRLSIL.

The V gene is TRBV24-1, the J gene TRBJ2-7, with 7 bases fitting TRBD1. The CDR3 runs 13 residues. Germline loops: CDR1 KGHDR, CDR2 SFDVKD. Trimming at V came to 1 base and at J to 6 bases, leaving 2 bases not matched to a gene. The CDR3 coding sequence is TGTGCCACCAGTGATTTTGCAGGGGGCGAGCAGTACTTC. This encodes CATSDFAGGEQYF.

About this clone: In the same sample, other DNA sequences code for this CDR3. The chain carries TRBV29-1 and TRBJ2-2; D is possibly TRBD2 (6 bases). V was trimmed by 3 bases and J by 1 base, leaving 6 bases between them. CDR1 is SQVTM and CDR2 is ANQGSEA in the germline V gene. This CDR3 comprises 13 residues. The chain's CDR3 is CSVDGRNTGELFF. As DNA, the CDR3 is TGCAGCGTTGACGGGAGGAACACCGGGGAGCTGTTTTTT.

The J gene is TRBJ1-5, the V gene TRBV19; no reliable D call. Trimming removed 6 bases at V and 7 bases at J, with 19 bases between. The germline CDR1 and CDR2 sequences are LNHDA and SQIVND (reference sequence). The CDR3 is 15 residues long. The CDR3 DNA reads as TGTGCCAGTAGCACCCTTATGGCCCTGCGGCAGCCCCAGCATTTT. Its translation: CASSTLMALRQPQHF.

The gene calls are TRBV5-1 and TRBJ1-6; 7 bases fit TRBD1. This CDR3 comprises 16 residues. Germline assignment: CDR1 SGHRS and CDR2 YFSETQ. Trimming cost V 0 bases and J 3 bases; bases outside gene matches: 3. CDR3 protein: CASSLEPGGYNSPLHF. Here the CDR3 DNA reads TGCGCCAGCAGCTTGGAACCAGGGGGCTATAATTCACCCCTCCACTTT.

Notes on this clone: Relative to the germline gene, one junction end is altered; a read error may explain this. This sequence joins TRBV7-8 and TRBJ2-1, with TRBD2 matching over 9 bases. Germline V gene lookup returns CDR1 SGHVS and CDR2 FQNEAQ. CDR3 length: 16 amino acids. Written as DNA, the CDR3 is TGTGCCAGCAGCTTATTGACTAGCGGAGCCTACGATGAGCAGTTCTTC. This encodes CASSLLTSGAYDEQFF.

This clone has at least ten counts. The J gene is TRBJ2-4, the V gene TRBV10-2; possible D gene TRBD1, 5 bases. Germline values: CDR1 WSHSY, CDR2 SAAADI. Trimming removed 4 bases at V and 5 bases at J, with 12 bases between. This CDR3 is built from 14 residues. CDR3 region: CASSGQGQENIQYF. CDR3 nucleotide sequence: TGCGCCAGCAGTGGGCAGGGTCAGGAAAACATTCAGTACTTC.

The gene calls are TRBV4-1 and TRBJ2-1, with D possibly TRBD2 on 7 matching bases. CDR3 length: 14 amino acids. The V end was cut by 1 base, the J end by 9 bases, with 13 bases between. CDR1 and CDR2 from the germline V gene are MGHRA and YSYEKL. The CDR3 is CASSQVRGAGEQFF. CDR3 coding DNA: TGCGCCAGCAGCCAAGTTCGGGGGGCTGGTGAGCAGTTCTTC.

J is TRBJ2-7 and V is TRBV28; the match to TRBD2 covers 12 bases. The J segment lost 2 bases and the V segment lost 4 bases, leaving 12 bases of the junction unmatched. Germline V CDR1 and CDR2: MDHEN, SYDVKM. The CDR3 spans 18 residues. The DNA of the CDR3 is TGTGCCAGCAGTTCGGCTGCGGGGGGACTAGCGGGTGCCTACGAGCAGTACTTC. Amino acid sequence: CASSSAAGGLAGAYEQYF.